Here is one T cell receptor (beta chain) with its context. Each replicate PCR on the sorted subsets used 200 to 250 ng DNA (about 30,000 T cell genomes). This table comes from immunoSEQ multiplex PCR, and its TCRdb copy is limited to in-frame clones, with some not included. The data hold roughly 2.1 million clones, with more than 85% observed a single time. This sample stems from a study of shared clonotypes between healthy human individuals. For the study at large: A donor's plate count was three for CD4 naive and three for CD4 memory; CD8 naive had two and CD8 memory one.

CD45RO-negative cells were positively selected for CCR7, leaving out terminally differentiated effector memory CD45RA+ cells. The sequenced sample was naive CD8+ T cells from PBMCs. This TCR was recovered from a man aged 18 to 35 in good health. Some clones in this sample may be carry-over from other donors' samples.

CDR3 coding DNA: TGTGCCATCAGTGAATTCCAGCGGGAGGGCGCAGATACGCAGTATTTT. It specifies CAISEFQREGADTQYF. J is TRBJ2-3 and V is TRBV10-3; 10 nucleotides align to TRBD2. The V gene's germline CDR1 is ENHRY and CDR2 SYGVKD. CDR3 length: 16 residues. V gave up 3 bases and J gave up 4 bases; unmatched junction bases: 7.